This T cell receptor beta chain came from a study of T cells in Graves' hyperthyroidism and ophthalmopathy. TCR beta CDR3 regions were amplified from RNA transcripts. Initially, a first-round RT-PCR of the TCR CDR3 employed the HTBI primer set. From the multiplex PCR reads, TCRdb called clonotypes with MiXCR, one entry per CDR3 protein. The data show approximately 590,000 distinct CDR3 sequences, about half seen once. This sequence was found in a woman under 30 with Graves' hyperthyroidism. Sequenced material: peripheral blood or thyroid tissue (not recorded which).

CDR3 amino acids: CATSSEAQTAPTGYTF. The CDR3 DNA follows: TGTGCCACCAGCAGCGAAGCCCAGACAGCCCCCACTGGCTACACCTTC. The rearrangement joins TRBV15 to TRBJ1-2; possibly TRBD1 for D (5 bases). Germline V gene data show CDR1 as LNHNV and CDR2 as YYDKDF (reference sequence). CDR3 size: 16 residues. V lost 3 bases to trimming and J lost 7 bases, with 21 bases between them.